This is a list of T cell receptor beta chains from one sample in a study of blood T cell repertoires in COVID-19. Only in-frame clones appear in the TCRdb table, and some are missing; sequencing was by immunoSEQ multiplex PCR. The sample lists approximately 300,000 clones; around nine tenths were seen once. What was sequenced was PBMCs or T cells enriched from blood (not recorded which). Every receptor here comes from a woman between 18 and 30 years old who had recovered from COVID-19. The CDR3 runs from the conserved cysteine through the conserved F or W. A D gene is named only where the DNA matches it firmly. Only some rows state a clone size, as once, few, many or a class for expanded clones.

J: TRBJ1-5
D: NA
length: 17
V: TRBV6-1
size: NA
DNA: TGTGCCAGCAGTGAACTCTTTTTCGGACAGATCAATCAGCCCCAGCATTTT
CDR3: CASSELFFGQINQPQHF

J: TRBJ1-2
D: NA
length: 12
V: TRBV29-1
size: NA
DNA: TGCAGCGTTGAGACAGACTTCTATGGCTACACCTTC
CDR3: CSVETDFYGYTF

J: TRBJ2-2
D: TRBD1
length: 14
V: TRBV2
size: NA
DNA: TGTGCCAGCAGGGGGACAGAGAACACCGGGGAGCTGTTTTTT
CDR3: CASRGTENTGELFF

J: TRBJ1-6
D: TRBD1
length: 15
V: TRBV27
size: NA
DNA: TGTGCCAGCAGTCCGATGGACAGGGAGAATTCACCCCTCCACTTT
CDR3: CASSPMDRENSPLHF

J: TRBJ1-2
D: NA
length: 15
V: TRBV2
size: NA
DNA: TGTGCCAGCAGCGACCCGGACGGAGGGTACTATGGCTACACCTTC
CDR3: CASSDPDGGYYGYTF

J: TRBJ2-3
D: TRBD2
length: 17
V: TRBV9
size: NA
DNA: TGTGCCAGCAGCGTAGGAGCTAGCGGGGGTACGGTGGATACGCAGTATTTT
CDR3: CASSVGASGGTVDTQYF

J: TRBJ2-3
D: NA
length: 13
V: TRBV27
size: NA
DNA: TGTGCCAGCAGTAGCGGAGTCACAGATACGCAGTATTTT
CDR3: CASSSGVTDTQYF

J: TRBJ1-1
D: TRBD1
length: 13
V: TRBV11-2
size: few
DNA: TGTGCCAGCAGCCAAAACAGGGGCACTGAAGCTTTCTTT
CDR3: CASSQNRGTEAFF

J: TRBJ1-1
D: NA
length: 13
V: TRBV4-3
size: NA
DNA: TGCGCCAGCAGCCAGGAGAGGCGGGCTAAAGCTTTCTTT
CDR3: CASSQERRAKAFF

J: TRBJ1-3
D: NA
length: 15
V: TRBV3-1/TRBV3-2
size: few
DNA: TGTGCCAGCAGCCAAGATAGTCTCCTCATAAACACCATATATTTT
CDR3: CASSQDSLLINTIYF

J: TRBJ2-7
D: NA
length: 15
V: TRBV6-1
size: NA
DNA: TGTGCCAGCAGTGACAGGACGGGGTTCTCCTACGAGCAGTACTTC
CDR3: CASSDRTGFSYEQYF

J: TRBJ2-7
D: NA
length: 12
V: TRBV5-1
size: NA
DNA: TGCGCCAGCAGCCCCACGGTGCACGAGCAGTACTTC
CDR3: CASSPTVHEQYF

J: TRBJ1-1
D: TRBD1
length: 15
V: TRBV5-6
size: NA
DNA: TGTGCCAGCAGCTTCTTTAGGATGGGACAGGGTGAAGCTTTCTTT
CDR3: CASSFFRMGQGEAFF

J: TRBJ2-5
D: TRBD2
length: 19
V: TRBV5-1
size: once
DNA: TGCGCCAGCAGCTTGGGGGCGGCGGGACCCCGGGAGGGCCTCCGGACCCAGTACTTC
CDR3: CASSLGAAGPREGLRTQYF

J: TRBJ1-5
D: NA
length: 16
V: TRBV4-1
size: NA
DNA: TGCGCCAGCAGCCAAGATCGGGGGATATTGAATCAGCCCCAGCATTTT
CDR3: CASSQDRGILNQPQHF

J: TRBJ1-3
D: NA
length: 14
V: TRBV18
size: NA
DNA: TGTGCCAGCTCACCCCGAGGGACTGGAAACACCATATATTTT
CDR3: CASSPRGTGNTIYF

J: TRBJ2-5
D: TRBD2
length: 17
V: TRBV28
size: NA
DNA: TGTGCCAGCAGTTTTAGGAGGGTAGCGGGAGATTTGGAGACCCAGTACTTC
CDR3: CASSFRRVAGDLETQYF

J: TRBJ2-1
D: NA
length: 16
V: TRBV6-1
size: NA
DNA: TGTGCCAGCAGTGTATCTCGGGGGGCGGGCTACAATGAGCAGTTCTTC
CDR3: CASSVSRGAGYNEQFF

J: TRBJ1-1
D: TRBD1
length: 14
V: TRBV7-9
size: NA
DNA: TGTGCCAGCAGCGGACAGGGGTGGCCCACTGAAGCTTTCTTT
CDR3: CASSGQGWPTEAFF

J: TRBJ2-3
D: TRBD2
length: 16
V: TRBV6-5
size: once
DNA: TGTGCCAGCAGTTACGGTAGCCTAGCGGGCACAGATACGCAGTATTTT
CDR3: CASSYGSLAGTDTQYF

J: TRBJ2-5
D: TRBD2
length: 16
V: TRBV28
size: NA
DNA: TGTGCCAGCAGTTTTTCGGCAGCGGGAGGATCAGAGACCCAGTACTTC
CDR3: CASSFSAAGGSETQYF

J: TRBJ2-3
D: NA
length: 14
V: TRBV19
size: NA
DNA: TGTGCCAGTAGTACCGGGGTCCACACAGATACGCAGTATTTT
CDR3: CASSTGVHTDTQYF

J: TRBJ2-3
D: TRBD2
length: 15
V: TRBV7-9
size: NA
DNA: TGTGCCAGCAGCCTTAGCGGGAGGGGCACAGATACGCAGTATTTT
CDR3: CASSLSGRGTDTQYF

J: TRBJ2-7
D: NA
length: 13
V: TRBV4-1
size: NA
DNA: TGCGCCAGCAGCCAAGAAGGAGTACGCGAGCAGTACTTC
CDR3: CASSQEGVREQYF

J: TRBJ2-2
D: TRBD2
length: 17
V: TRBV5-4
size: NA
DNA: TGTGCCAGCAGCTTGGTTCCTAGCGGGCCGAACACCGGGGAGCTGTTTTTT
CDR3: CASSLVPSGPNTGELFF

J: TRBJ2-2
D: TRBD1
length: 17
V: TRBV25-1
size: NA
DNA: TGTGCCAGCAGTGAATGGACAGGGGGACCGGGTACCGGGGAGCTGTTTTTT
CDR3: CASSEWTGGPGTGELFF

J: TRBJ1-4
D: NA
length: 17
V: TRBV7-8
size: NA
DNA: TGTGCCAGCAGCCCCCGACAGGTCTCGTCGGCTAATGAAAAACTGTTTTTT
CDR3: CASSPRQVSSANEKLFF

J: TRBJ1-2
D: NA
length: 13
V: TRBV10-3
size: NA
DNA: TGTGCCATCAGTGTGGGGGGTGACTATGGCTACACCTTC
CDR3: CAISVGGDYGYTF

J: TRBJ1-4
D: TRBD1
length: 14
V: TRBV18
size: NA
DNA: TGTGCCAGCTCACCGCAGGGGGCTAATGAAAAACTGTTTTTT
CDR3: CASSPQGANEKLFF

J: TRBJ1-2
D: TRBD1
length: 15
V: TRBV5-4
size: NA
DNA: TGTGCCAGCAGATTTGGGGACAGGCAGAACTATGGCTACACCTTC
CDR3: CASRFGDRQNYGYTF

J: TRBJ2-7
D: TRBD2
length: 15
V: TRBV9
size: NA
DNA: TGTGCCAGCAGCCCGGGGGGGCAGGGGCCCTACGAGCAGTACTTC
CDR3: CASSPGGQGPYEQYF

J: TRBJ1-4
D: TRBD1
length: 15
V: TRBV28
size: NA
DNA: TGTGCCAGCAGGAGACAGGGTGGCCTAGATGAAAAACTGTTTTTT
CDR3: CASRRQGGLDEKLFF